Below are 28 T cell receptor beta chains sequenced from a single sample in a study of T cell repertoires in ileal Crohn's disease. TCRdb keeps only in-frame clones here, not all; method: immunoSEQ multiplex PCR. The sample consists of around 5,200 clones, approximately 80% of them appearing once. The sample taken for sequencing was ileal tissue. These receptors all come from an adult with Crohn's disease.

The chain uses TRBV4-3 and TRBJ1-6; 10 bases match TRBD1. The germline V gene has CDR1 LGHNA and CDR2 YSLEER. V lost 4 bases, J lost 8 bases, and 8 bases stayed unmatched. The CDR3 is made up of 16 amino acids. The CDR3 region is CASSRIAGTGDSPLHF. In DNA, the CDR3 is TGCGCCAGCAGCCGAATTGCCGGGACAGGGGATTCACCCCTCCACTTT.

J is TRBJ2-7 and V is TRBV27, with 7 bases lining up with TRBD2. With V trimmed by 10 bases and J by 0 bases, 9 bases remained unmatched. CDR1 is MNHEY, CDR2 SMNVEV, per germline (reference sequence). This CDR3 contains 14 residues. This CDR3 reads CATRASGDSYEQYF. The CDR3 DNA follows: TGTGCCACCCGGGCTAGCGGAGACTCCTACGAGCAGTACTTC.

In this sample, this clone turned up once. The J gene is TRBJ1-5, the V gene TRBV19; 9 bases line up with TRBD1. There are 17 residues in the CDR3. Germline V lookup: CDR1 LNHDA, CDR2 SQIVND (reference sequence). Trimming took 4 bases from V and 6 from J; bases not matched to a gene: 13. CDR3 sequence: CASSTGQGRNRGQPQHF. The CDR3 DNA is TGTGCCAGTAGTACCGGACAGGGGAGGAATCGGGGTCAGCCCCAGCATTTT.

The genes are TRBV9 and TRBJ2-7, with D possibly being TRBD1 (5 bases). The CDR3 is made up of 14 amino acids. CDR1 SGDLS and CDR2 YYNGEE come from the germline V gene. V gave up 0 bases and J gave up 2 bases, with 9 bases separating them. CDR3 DNA: TGTGCCAGCAGCGTAGCGGACACCGCCTACGAGCAGTACTTC. Its protein is CASSVADTAYEQYF.

The CDR3 DNA is TGTGCCAGCAGTCGCAGGGACAGCTCCCAAGAGACCCAGTACTTC. It encodes CASSRRDSSQETQYF. The chain recombines TRBV27 with TRBJ2-5, with 7 positions matching TRBD1. J lost 1 base, V lost 5 bases, and 7 bases had no gene match. The length of the CDR3 is 15 residues. Germline V CDR1 and CDR2: MNHEY, SMNVEV (reference sequence).

A few counts support this clone. The chain joins TRBV6-5 to TRBJ1-4, with 7 positions matching TRBD1. V dropped 6 bases and J dropped 1; count of bases not matched to a gene: 2. CDR3 length equals 14 residues. Germline assignment: CDR1 MNHEY and CDR2 SVGAGI. Here the CDR3 DNA reads TGTGCCAGCAGAAACAGGGGAACTAATGAAAAACTGTTTTTT. It codes for CASRNRGTNEKLFF.

Points on this clone: Other DNA sequences in this sample translate to the same CDR3. The chain carries TRBV5-1 and TRBJ1-6; the match to TRBD1 covers 7 bases. Germline lookup yields CDR1 SGHRS and CDR2 YFSETQ. This CDR3 region has 14 residues. The trim removed 2 bases at V and 13 bases at J, leaving 9 bases unmatched. The CDR3, as DNA: TGCGCCAGCAGCTTTCGACAGGGTAACTCCCCCCTCCACTTT. Translation: CASSFRQGNSPLHF.

The rearrangement joins TRBV29-1 to TRBJ1-1; no reliable D call. The CDR3 spans 13 residues. Trimming left V 7 bases short and J 1 base short, with 13 bases between. Germline V gene data show CDR1 as SQVTM and CDR2 as ANQGSEA. The chain's CDR3 is CSAQTTGNTEAFF. As DNA, the CDR3 is TGCAGCGCCCAAACGACTGGGAACACTGAAGCTTTCTTT.

The chain combines TRBV9 with TRBJ2-5; D gene ambiguous. V dropped 0 bases and J dropped 2 bases, with 8 bases sitting between them. The CDR3 length is 14 residues. CDR1 is SGDLS, CDR2 YYNGEE, per germline. This chain's CDR3 is CASSVESRQETQYF. The CDR3, as DNA: TGTGCCAGCAGCGTAGAAAGCCGACAAGAGACCCAGTACTTC.

V usage is TRBV2 and J usage is TRBJ1-4, with D tentatively TRBD1 (5 bases). This CDR3 comprises 15 residues. V lost 8 bases, J lost 4 bases, and 17 bases lay in between. Per the germline V gene, CDR1 is SNHLY and CDR2 is FYNNEI. The CDR3 coding sequence is TGTGCCAGCTCATGGTCTCGGGGGTATAATGAAAAACTGTTTTTT. Protein sequence: CASSWSRGYNEKLFF.

The rearrangement uses TRBV7-2 and TRBJ1-4, with TRBD1 matching 7 bases. Germline V lookup: CDR1 SGHTA, CDR2 FQGNSA. The CDR3 runs to 13 residues. V dropped 6 bases and J dropped 7; count of bases not matched to a gene: 5. The CDR3 sequence is CASSQSGGEKLFF. CDR3 DNA: TGTGCCAGCAGTCAATCAGGGGGTGAAAAACTGTTTTTT.

The DNA of the CDR3 is TGCGCCAGCAGCCAAGATGGAACAGGGGCTAATGAAAAACTGTTTTTT. It codes for CASSQDGTGANEKLFF. V gene TRBV4-1 combines with J gene TRBJ1-4; 7 bases match TRBD1. Germline CDR1 reads MGHRA; CDR2 reads YSYEKL. Germline trimming cut 0 bases from V and 3 bases from J; bases unmatched to any gene: 4. The CDR3 has 16 residues.

This clone came up once. The gene calls are TRBV28 and TRBJ1-5, with D perhaps TRBD1 (6 bases). Trimming shortened V by 7 bases and J by 3 bases, and 19 bases separated the two germline ends. The CDR3 has 16 residues. CDR1 and CDR2 (germline): MDHEN, SYDVKM. In nucleotides, the CDR3 is TGTGCCAGCATCCCGAGGGGGTTGGGCGCCAATCAGCCCCAGCATTTT. This gives the protein CASIPRGLGANQPQHF.

The rearrangement links TRBV11-2 to TRBJ1-1, with D perhaps TRBD1 (5 bases). The CDR3 runs 15 residues. V was clipped by 4 bases and J by 6 bases, with 18 bases between them. Germline lookup yields CDR1 SGHAT and CDR2 FQNNGV. DNA for the CDR3: TGTGCCAGCAGCTCGAAAGGTGGGGCATTCGCTGAAGCTTTCTTT. Protein: CASSSKGGAFAEAFF.

This chain connects TRBV28 to TRBJ2-7; 7 bases match TRBD1. This CDR3 has 17 amino acids. Looked up from germline, CDR1 is MDHEN and CDR2 is SYDVKM. The V gene end was trimmed by 5 bases and the J gene end by 5 bases; junction bases not matched to a gene: 18. CDR3 sequence reads: CASSPILGSRQGHEQYF. The CDR3, as DNA: TGTGCCAGCAGTCCAATCTTGGGTTCGAGACAGGGCCACGAGCAGTACTTC.

V gene TRBV18 combines with J gene TRBJ2-1; maybe TRBD1 (5 bases). Germline assignment: CDR1 KGHSH and CDR2 LQKENI. V shed 2 bases and J shed 5 bases, with 28 bases lying between them. The CDR3 runs 20 residues. The CDR3 sequence is CASSPVRQRSQTSTNNEQFF. DNA of the CDR3: TGTGCCAGCTCACCAGTTCGACAGCGATCGCAGACCAGCACCAACAATGAGCAGTTCTTC.

The rearrangement joins TRBV5-1 to TRBJ2-3; TRBD2 matches at 7 bases. The V and J ends lost 2 bases and 2 bases, in that order; junction bases with no gene match: 2. The CDR3 is 14 residues long. Germline assignment: CDR1 SGHRS and CDR2 YFSETQ. In DNA, the CDR3 is TGCGCCAGCAGCTTCAGCGGGGACACAGATACGCAGTATTTT. Its protein product is CASSFSGDTDTQYF. The complete variable domain, with remaining parts taken from reference TRBV5-1 and TRBJ2-3, reads KAGVTQTPRYLIKTRGQQVTLSCSPISGHRSVSWYQQTPGQGLQFLFEYFSETQRNKGNFPGRFSGRQFSNSRSEMNVSTLELGDSALYLCASSFSGDTDTQYFGPGTRLTVL.

CDR3 DNA sequence: TGTGCCAGCAGCGTCGACCCGCAGGGCTCCTATAATTCACCCCTCCACTTT. It encodes CASSVDPQGSYNSPLHF. The chain carries TRBV9 and TRBJ1-6; maybe TRBD1 (5 bases). The germline V and J ends were trimmed by 2 bases and 0 bases, with 12 bases remaining between them. Germline CDR1 is SGDLS and CDR2 is YYNGEE. The CDR3 length is 17 residues.

The gene calls are TRBV7-2 and TRBJ2-5, with D uncertain. Germline loops: CDR1 SGHTA, CDR2 FQGNSA. V lost 5 bases to trimming and J lost 2 bases, with 9 bases between them. This CDR3 contains 13 residues. In DNA, the CDR3 is TGTGCCAGCAGCCCGACAATACAAGAGACCCAGTACTTC. Amino acids: CASSPTIQETQYF.

In this sample, this clone turned up once. The chain carries TRBV4-3 and TRBJ1-5; 7 bases map to TRBD1. The V gene's germline CDR1 is LGHNA and CDR2 YSLEER. This CDR3 is built from 18 residues. Trimming took 0 bases from V and 0 from J; bases not matched to a gene: 8. CDR3 in amino acids: CASSQDRGTGVSNQPQHF. CDR3 bases: TGCGCCAGCAGCCAAGATCGTGGCACAGGGGTTAGCAATCAGCCCCAGCATTTT.

The V and J genes are TRBV5-1 and TRBJ1-1; 7 nucleotides match TRBD1. Germline CDR1 and CDR2: SGHRS and YFSETQ. The CDR3 contains 15 residues. V lost 3 bases and J lost 1; bases outside the gene matches: 6. The CDR3 DNA is TGCGCCAGCAGCTGGGGACAGCCAGGGAACACTGAAGCTTTCTTT. Its protein is CASSWGQPGNTEAFF.

This rearrangement joins TRBV6-6 to TRBJ2-1, with 9 bases that match TRBD1. With V trimmed by 5 bases and J by 8 bases, 13 bases remained unmatched. Per germline, CDR1 MNHNY and CDR2 SVGAGI (reference sequence). The CDR3 sequence is 16 residues long. The CDR3 here is CASSINRGRTVDEQFF. In nucleotides, the CDR3 is TGTGCCAGCAGTATAAACAGGGGGCGCACAGTAGATGAGCAGTTCTTC.

This chain uses TRBV18 with TRBJ2-2, with 9 bases identical to TRBD1. CDR3 length equals 15 residues. Germline CDR1 and CDR2: KGHSH and LQKENI. The V gene end was trimmed by 3 bases and the J gene end by 1 base; junction bases not matched to a gene: 0. The CDR3 sequence is CASSPGQGNTGELFF. CDR3 coding DNA: TGTGCCAGCTCACCGGGACAGGGGAACACCGGGGAGCTGTTTTTT. The full variable domain, with the rest looked up from reference TRBV18 and TRBJ2-2, is NAGVMQNPRHLVRRRGQEARLRCSPMKGHSHVYWYRQLPEEGLKFMVYLQKENIIDESGMPKERFSAEFPKEGPSILRIQQVVRGDSAAYFCASSPGQGNTGELFFGEGSRLTVL.

The J gene is TRBJ2-6, the V gene TRBV7-3; the match to TRBD1 covers 9 bases. The germline V gene encodes CDR1 SGHTA and CDR2 FQGTGA. Trimming cost V 5 bases and J 0 bases; bases outside gene matches: 8. This CDR3 spans 18 amino acids. CDR3 sequence reads: CASSPTGQGLSGANVLTF. CDR3 DNA: TGTGCCAGCAGCCCCACGGGACAGGGTCTCTCTGGGGCCAACGTCCTGACTTTC.

This clone occurred a few times. This chain connects TRBV6-5 to TRBJ2-1; TRBD2 matches 14 bases. Trimming took 3 bases from V and 8 from J; bases not matched to a gene: 6. The CDR3 runs to 16 residues. CDR1 is MNHEY and CDR2 is SVGAGI in the germline V gene. The chain's CDR3 is CASSYETSGRAYEQFF. The CDR3 coding sequence is TGTGCCAGCAGTTATGAGACTAGCGGGAGGGCCTATGAGCAGTTCTTC.

The V gene is TRBV12-5, the J gene TRBJ1-2, with 7 bases that match TRBD1. Per the germline V gene, CDR1 is LGHNT and CDR2 is FRNRAP. Trimming cost V 6 bases and J 3 bases; bases outside gene matches: 10. CDR3 length equals 15 residues. CDR3 sequence (DNA): TGTGCTAGTGGGCCTACCCTAACAGGGGACTATGGCTACACCTTC. Amino acid sequence: CASGPTLTGDYGYTF. Drawing the rest from reference TRBV12-5 and TRBJ1-2, the complete variable domain is DARVTQTPRHKVTEMGQEVTMRCQPILGHNTVFWYRQTMMQGLELLAYFRNRAPLDDSGMPKDRFSAEMPDATLATLKIQPSEPRDSAVYFCASGPTLTGDYGYTFGSGTRLTVV.

This clone occurred a few times. V usage is TRBV28 and J usage is TRBJ2-1; D ambiguous. V was clipped by 6 bases and J by 4 bases, with 4 bases between them. In germline, CDR1 is MDHEN, CDR2 SYDVKM. The CDR3 has 11 amino acids. The CDR3 region has the DNA TGTGCCAGCAGCCGTTACAATGAGCAGTTCTTC. This sequence encodes CASSRYNEQFF.

The rearrangement links TRBV4-3 to TRBJ1-4; 12 bases agree with TRBD1. The germline CDR1 and CDR2 sequences are LGHNA and YSLEER. The ends lost 0 bases at V and 7 bases at J; junction bases unmatched: 15. The CDR3 covers 20 residues. CDR3 in DNA: TGCGCCAGCAGCCAAGATTCCATCCCCGGGACAGGGGGCGATCGTGAAAAACTGTTTTTT. This translates into CASSQDSIPGTGGDREKLFF.